Listed here are 6 T cell receptor beta chains from one sample, sequenced in a study of blood T cell repertoires in COVID-19. Repertoires were generated with immunoSEQ multiplex PCR, while TCRdb's copy carries only in-frame clones and drops some. In the table there are over 150,000 clones, approximately 86% of which are singletons. The sample comprised peripheral blood. Source of these receptors: a man in his fifties or sixties with active or convalescent COVID-19.

This clone has just one count. CDR3 in DNA: TGTGCCAGTAGTTCCCGCCAGGGGGATCCCTTCACAGATACGCAGTATTTT. Translating gives CASSSRQGDPFTDTQYF. The rearrangement uses TRBV19 and TRBJ2-3; 7 nucleotides agree with TRBD1. The CDR3 length is 17 residues. The J segment lost 2 bases and the V segment lost 5 bases, leaving 13 bases of the junction unmatched. Germline V gene sequence: CDR1 LNHDA, CDR2 SQIVND (reference sequence). Full variable domain (rest looked up from reference TRBV19 and TRBJ2-3): DGGITQSPKYLFRKEGQNVTLSCEQNLNHDAMYWYRQDPGQGLRLIYYSQIVNDFQKGDIAEGYSVSREKKESFPLTVTSAQKNPTAFYLCASSSRQGDPFTDTQYFGPGTRLTVL.

The V call is TRBV5-1, the J call TRBJ2-7, with D perhaps TRBD2 (6 bases). CDR3 length: 15 residues. Trimming pared 0 bases from V and 2 bases from J, leaving 12 bases between. Germline V gene lookup returns CDR1 SGHRS and CDR2 YFSETQ. CDR3 loop: CASSLVPSVPYEQYF. CDR3 DNA: TGCGCCAGCAGCTTGGTTCCTAGCGTCCCCTACGAGCAGTACTTC.

The CDR3 loop is CSVAGTGDYEQFF. The DNA of the CDR3 is TGCAGCGTCGCCGGGACAGGGGATTATGAGCAGTTCTTC. The chain employs TRBV29-1 and TRBJ2-1; the match to TRBD1 covers 10 bases. The junction had 7 bases not matched to a gene; V was cut back by 6 bases and J by 8 bases. CDR1 is SQVTM, CDR2 ANQGSEA, per germline. The CDR3 is made up of 13 amino acids.

This CDR3 reads CASSRATSGKTYEQYF. The CDR3 DNA reads TGCGCCAGCAGCCGGGCGACTAGCGGGAAGACCTACGAGCAGTACTTC. The chain couples TRBV5-1 to TRBJ2-7, with 11 bases identical to TRBD2. V lost 4 bases to trimming and J lost 2 bases; unmatched junction nucleotides: 8. Germline lookup yields CDR1 SGHRS and CDR2 YFSETQ. The CDR3 contains 16 residues.

This clone was seen a few times. The chain couples TRBV19 to TRBJ2-5, with 10 bases matching TRBD2. This CDR3 contains 16 residues. V lost 5 bases to trimming and J lost 1 base; unmatched junction nucleotides: 7. Germline CDR1 reads LNHDA; CDR2 reads SQIVND (reference sequence). CDR3 DNA sequence: TGTGCCAGTAGTCGATCTAGCGGGGGCCCCCAAGAGACCCAGTACTTC. The encoded protein is CASSRSSGGPQETQYF.

This clone was seen only once. The chain employs TRBV20-1 and TRBJ1-2; D unresolved. The V gene's germline CDR1 is DFQATT and CDR2 SNEGSKA (reference sequence). Trimming removed 3 bases at V and 5 bases at J, with 13 bases between. The CDR3 spans 13 residues. CDR3 nucleotides: TGCAGTGCTAGTACCAGGTTCTCGTATGGCTACACCTTC. Protein: CSASTRFSYGYTF.